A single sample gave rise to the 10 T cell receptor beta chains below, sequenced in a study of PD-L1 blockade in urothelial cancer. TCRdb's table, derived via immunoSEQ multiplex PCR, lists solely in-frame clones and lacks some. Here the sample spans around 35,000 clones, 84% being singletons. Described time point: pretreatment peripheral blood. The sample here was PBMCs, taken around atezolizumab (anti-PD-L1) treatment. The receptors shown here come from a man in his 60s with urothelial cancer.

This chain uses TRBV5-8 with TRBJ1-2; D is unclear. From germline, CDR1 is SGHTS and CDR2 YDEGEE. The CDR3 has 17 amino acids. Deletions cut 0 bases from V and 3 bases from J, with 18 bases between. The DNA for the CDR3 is TGTGCCAGCAGCTTGGTACGATGGTCTCCAGTGGACTATGGCTACACCTTC. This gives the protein CASSLVRWSPVDYGYTF.

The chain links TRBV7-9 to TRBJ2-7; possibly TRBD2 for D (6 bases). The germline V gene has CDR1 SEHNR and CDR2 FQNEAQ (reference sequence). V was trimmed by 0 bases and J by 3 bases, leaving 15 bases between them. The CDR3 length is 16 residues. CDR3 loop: CASSLAGRVGGYEQYF. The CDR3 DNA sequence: TGTGCCAGCAGCTTAGCGGGTCGGGTGGGGGGCTACGAGCAGTACTTC.

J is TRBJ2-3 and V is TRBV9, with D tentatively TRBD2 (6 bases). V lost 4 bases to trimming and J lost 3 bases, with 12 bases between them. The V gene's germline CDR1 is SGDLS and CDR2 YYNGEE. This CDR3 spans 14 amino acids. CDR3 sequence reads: CASSPGAGTDTQYF. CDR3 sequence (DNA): TGTGCCAGCAGCCCGGGAGCGGGTACAGATACGCAGTATTTT.

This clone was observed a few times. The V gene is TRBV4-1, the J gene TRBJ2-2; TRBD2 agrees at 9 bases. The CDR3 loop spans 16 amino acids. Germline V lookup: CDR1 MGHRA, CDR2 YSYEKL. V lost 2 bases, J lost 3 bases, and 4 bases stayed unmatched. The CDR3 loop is CASSQIASGDTGELFF. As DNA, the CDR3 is TGCGCCAGCAGCCAAATTGCTAGCGGGGACACCGGGGAGCTGTTTTTT.

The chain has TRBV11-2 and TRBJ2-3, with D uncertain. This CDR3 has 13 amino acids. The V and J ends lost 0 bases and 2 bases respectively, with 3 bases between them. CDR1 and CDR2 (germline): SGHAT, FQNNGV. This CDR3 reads CASSLDLTDTQYF. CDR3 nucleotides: TGTGCCAGCAGCTTAGACCTCACAGATACGCAGTATTTT.

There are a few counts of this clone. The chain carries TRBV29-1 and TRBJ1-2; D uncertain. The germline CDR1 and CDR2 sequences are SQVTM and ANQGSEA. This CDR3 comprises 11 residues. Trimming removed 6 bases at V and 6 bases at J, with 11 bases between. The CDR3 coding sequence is TGCAGCGTCTTAAACTCGAATGGCTACACCTTC. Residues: CSVLNSNGYTF.

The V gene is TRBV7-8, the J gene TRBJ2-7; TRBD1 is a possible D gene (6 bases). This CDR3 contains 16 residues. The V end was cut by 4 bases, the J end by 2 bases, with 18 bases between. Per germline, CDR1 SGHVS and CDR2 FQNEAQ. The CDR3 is CASSSDWGQDTYEQYF. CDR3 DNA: TGTGCCAGCAGCTCGGACTGGGGGCAAGATACCTACGAGCAGTACTTC.

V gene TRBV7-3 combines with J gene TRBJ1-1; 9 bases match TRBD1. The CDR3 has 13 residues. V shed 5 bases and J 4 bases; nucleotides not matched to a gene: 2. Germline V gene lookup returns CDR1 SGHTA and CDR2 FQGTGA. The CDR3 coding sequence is TGTGCCAGCAGCCAGACAGGGGGCACTGAAGCTTTCTTT. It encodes CASSQTGGTEAFF.

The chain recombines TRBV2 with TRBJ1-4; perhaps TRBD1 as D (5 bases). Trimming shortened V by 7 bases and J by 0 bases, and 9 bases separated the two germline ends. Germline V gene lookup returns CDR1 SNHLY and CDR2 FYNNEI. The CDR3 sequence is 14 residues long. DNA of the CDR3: TGTGCCAGCAAAACAGGATCAACTAATGAAAAACTGTTTTTT. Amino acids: CASKTGSTNEKLFF.

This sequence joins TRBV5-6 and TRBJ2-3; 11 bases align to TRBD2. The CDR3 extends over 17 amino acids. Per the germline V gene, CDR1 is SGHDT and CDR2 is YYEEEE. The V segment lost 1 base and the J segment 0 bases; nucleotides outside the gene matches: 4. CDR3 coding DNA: TGTGCCAGCAGCTTGCTAGCGGGAGGTCCTAGCACAGATACGCAGTATTTT. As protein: CASSLLAGGPSTDTQYF.